This record concerns one T cell receptor beta chain sequence. There are 12 residues in the CDR3. CDR1 is SEHNR and CDR2 is FQNEAQ in the germline V gene (reference sequence). V was cut by 6 bases and J by 4 bases, with 9 bases left in between. The entry originates in a study of blood T cell repertoires in COVID-19. Study background: Nucleic acid was either cDNA or gDNA, and it came from T cells, B-cell-depleted T cells, or PBMCs.

Here immunoSEQ multiplex PCR was the method, and the copy in TCRdb shows in-frame clones only, minus some. The repertoire has more than 85,000 clones, around nine tenths of them found once; the top ten carry 3% to 4%. The clonotype originates from a woman between 65 and 79 years old with acute or convalescent COVID-19. Input material: peripheral blood. The rearrangement links TRBV7-9 to TRBJ1-2, with D maybe TRBD1 (5 bases). CDR3 nucleotides: TGTGCCAGCAGTCGCGACAGCTATGGCTACACCTTC. Amino acids: CASSRDSYGYTF.